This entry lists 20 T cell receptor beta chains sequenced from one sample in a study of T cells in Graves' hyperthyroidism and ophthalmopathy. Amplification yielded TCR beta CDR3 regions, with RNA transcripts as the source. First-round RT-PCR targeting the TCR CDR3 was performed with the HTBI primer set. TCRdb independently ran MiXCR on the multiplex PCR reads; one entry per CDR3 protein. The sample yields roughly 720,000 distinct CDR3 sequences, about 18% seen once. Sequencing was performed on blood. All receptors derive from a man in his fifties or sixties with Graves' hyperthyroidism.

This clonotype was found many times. The CDR3 sequence is CASSYTGSEITEAFF. For the CDR3, the DNA is TGTGCCAGCAGTTACACAGGGAGTGAGATCACTGAAGCTTTCTTT. The chain uses TRBV6-2 or TRBV6-3 and TRBJ1-1; perhaps TRBD1 as D (6 bases). Germline CDR1 MNHEY, CDR2 SVGEGT. The CDR3 extends over 15 amino acids. Trimming removed 2 bases from V and 4 bases from J, with 14 bases in between.

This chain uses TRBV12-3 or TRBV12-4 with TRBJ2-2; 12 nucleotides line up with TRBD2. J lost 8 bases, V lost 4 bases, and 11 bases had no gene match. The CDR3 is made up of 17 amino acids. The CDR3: CASSSQILTSGRGELFF. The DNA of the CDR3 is TGTGCCAGCAGTTCCCAGATCCTAACTAGCGGGAGGGGGGAGCTGTTTTTT.

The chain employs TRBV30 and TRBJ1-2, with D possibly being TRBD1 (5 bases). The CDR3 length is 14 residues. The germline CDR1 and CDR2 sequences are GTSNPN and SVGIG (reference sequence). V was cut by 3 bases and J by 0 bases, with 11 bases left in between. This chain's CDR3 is CAWSRQTTNYGYTF. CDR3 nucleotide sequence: TGTGCCTGGAGCAGACAGACGACTAACTATGGCTACACCTTC.

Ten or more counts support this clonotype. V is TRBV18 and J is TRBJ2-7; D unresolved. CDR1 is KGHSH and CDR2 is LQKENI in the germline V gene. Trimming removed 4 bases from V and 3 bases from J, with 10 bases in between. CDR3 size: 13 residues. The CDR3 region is CASSRPAVYEQYF. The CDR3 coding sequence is TGTGCCAGCTCACGGCCAGCAGTCTACGAGCAGTACTTC.

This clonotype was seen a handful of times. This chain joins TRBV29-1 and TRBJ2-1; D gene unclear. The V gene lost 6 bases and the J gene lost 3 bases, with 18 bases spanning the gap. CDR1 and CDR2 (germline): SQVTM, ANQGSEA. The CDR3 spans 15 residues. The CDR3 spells CSVAPLLRGYNEQFF. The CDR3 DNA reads TGCAGCGTGGCCCCTCTGCTCAGAGGCTACAATGAGCAGTTCTTC.

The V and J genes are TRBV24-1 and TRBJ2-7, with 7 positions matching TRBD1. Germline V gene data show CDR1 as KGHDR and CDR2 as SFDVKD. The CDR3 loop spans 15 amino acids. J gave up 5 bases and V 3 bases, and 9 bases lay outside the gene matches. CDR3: CATSDPRQGGNEQYF. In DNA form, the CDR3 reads TGTGCCACCAGTGATCCAAGACAGGGCGGCAACGAGCAGTACTTC.

The DNA of the CDR3 is TGTGCCAGCAGTGACTCCCCCGGGGTTCACGAGCAGTACTTC. This sequence encodes CASSDSPGVHEQYF. The chain recombines TRBV25-1 with TRBJ2-7; D possibly corresponds to TRBD2 (5 bases). V was clipped by 3 bases and J by 5 bases, with 14 bases between them. CDR1 MGHDK and CDR2 SYGVNS come from the germline V gene. This CDR3 contains 14 residues.

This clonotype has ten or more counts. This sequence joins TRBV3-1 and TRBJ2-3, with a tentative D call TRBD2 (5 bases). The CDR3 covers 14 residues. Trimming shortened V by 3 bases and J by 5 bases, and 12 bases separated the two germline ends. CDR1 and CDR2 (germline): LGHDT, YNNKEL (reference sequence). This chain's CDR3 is CASSHSEAQDTQYF. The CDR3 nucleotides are TGTGCCAGCAGCCACTCGGAGGCACAAGATACGCAGTATTTT.

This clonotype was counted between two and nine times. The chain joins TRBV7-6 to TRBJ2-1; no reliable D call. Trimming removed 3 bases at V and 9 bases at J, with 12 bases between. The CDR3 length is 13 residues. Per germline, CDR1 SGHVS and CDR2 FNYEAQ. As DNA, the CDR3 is TGTGCCAGCAGCTTTGACGAGGTCAGTGAGCAGTTCTTC. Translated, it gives CASSFDEVSEQFF. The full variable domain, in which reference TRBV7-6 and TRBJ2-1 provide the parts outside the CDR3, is GAGVSQSPRYKVTKRGQDVALRCDPISGHVSLYWYRQALGQGPEFLTYFNYEAQQDKSGLPNDRFSAERPEGSISTLTIQRTEQRDSAMYRCASSFDEVSEQFFGPGTRLTVL.

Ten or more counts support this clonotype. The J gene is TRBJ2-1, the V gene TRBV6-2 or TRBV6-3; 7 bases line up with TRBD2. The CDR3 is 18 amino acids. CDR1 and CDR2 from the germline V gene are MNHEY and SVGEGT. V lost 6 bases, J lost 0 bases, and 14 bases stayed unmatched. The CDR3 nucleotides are TGTGCCAGCAGCACTCGGGAGGTCCTAGGTCTCTCCTACAATGAGCAGTTCTTC. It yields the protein CASSTREVLGLSYNEQFF.

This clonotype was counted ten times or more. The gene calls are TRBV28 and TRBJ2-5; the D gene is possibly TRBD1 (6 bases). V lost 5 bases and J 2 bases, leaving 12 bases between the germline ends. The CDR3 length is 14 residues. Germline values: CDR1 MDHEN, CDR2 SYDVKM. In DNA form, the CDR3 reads TGTGCCAGCAGTCTGGGACAAAAACAAGAGACCCAGTACTTC. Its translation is CASSLGQKQETQYF.

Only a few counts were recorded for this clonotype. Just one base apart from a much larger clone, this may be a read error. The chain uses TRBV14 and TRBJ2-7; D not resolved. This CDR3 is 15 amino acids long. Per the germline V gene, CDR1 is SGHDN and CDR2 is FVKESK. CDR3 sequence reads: CASSQVGRANYVQYF. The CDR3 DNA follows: TGTGCCAGCAGCCAAGTCGGAAGGGCCAACTACGTGCAGTACTTC.

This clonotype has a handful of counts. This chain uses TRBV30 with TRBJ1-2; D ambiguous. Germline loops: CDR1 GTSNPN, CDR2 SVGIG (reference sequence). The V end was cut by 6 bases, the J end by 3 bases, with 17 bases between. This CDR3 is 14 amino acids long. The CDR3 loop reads CACASGFRDYGYTF. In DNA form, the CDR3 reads TGTGCCTGTGCGTCGGGTTTTAGGGACTATGGCTACACCTTC.

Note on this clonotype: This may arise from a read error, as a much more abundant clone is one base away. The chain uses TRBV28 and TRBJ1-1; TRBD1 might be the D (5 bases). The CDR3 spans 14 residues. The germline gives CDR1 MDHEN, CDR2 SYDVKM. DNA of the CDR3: TGTGCCACCAGTTTAACTAGGGGCTACACTGAAGCTTTCTTT. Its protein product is CATSLTRGYTEAFF.

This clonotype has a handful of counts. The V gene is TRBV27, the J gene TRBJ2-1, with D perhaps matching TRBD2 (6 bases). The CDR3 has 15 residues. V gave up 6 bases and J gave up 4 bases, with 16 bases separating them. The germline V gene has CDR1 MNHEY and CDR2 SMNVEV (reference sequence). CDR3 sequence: CASSVGSGEYNEQFF. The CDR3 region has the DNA TGTGCCAGCAGCGTCGGGAGCGGCGAGTACAATGAGCAGTTCTTC.

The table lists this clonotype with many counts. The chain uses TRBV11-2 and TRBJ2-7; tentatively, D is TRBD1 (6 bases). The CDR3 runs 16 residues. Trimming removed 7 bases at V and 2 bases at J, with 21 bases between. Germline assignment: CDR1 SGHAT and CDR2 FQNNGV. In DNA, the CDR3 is TGTGCCAGCATCTCAAAAGGAAGAGGGGGTACCTACGAGCAGTACTTC. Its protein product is CASISKGRGGTYEQYF.

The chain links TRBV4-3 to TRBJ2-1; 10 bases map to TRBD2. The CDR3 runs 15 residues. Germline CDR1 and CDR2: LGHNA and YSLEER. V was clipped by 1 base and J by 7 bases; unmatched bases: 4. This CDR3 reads CASSQGSGRANEQFF. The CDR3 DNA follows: TGCGCCAGCAGCCAAGGCAGCGGGAGGGCTAATGAGCAGTTCTTC.

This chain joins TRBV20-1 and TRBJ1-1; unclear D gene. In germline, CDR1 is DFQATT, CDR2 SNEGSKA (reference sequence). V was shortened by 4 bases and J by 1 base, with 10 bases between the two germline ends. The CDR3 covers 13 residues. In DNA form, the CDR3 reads TGCAGTGCTACCGACGGATGGAACACTGAAGCTTTCTTT. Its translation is CSATDGWNTEAFF.

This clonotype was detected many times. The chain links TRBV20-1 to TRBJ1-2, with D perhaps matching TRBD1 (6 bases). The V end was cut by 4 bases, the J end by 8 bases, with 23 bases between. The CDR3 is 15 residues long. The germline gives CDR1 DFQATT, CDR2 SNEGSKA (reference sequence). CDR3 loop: CSATNPDRRLGGYTF. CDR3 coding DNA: TGCAGTGCTACTAACCCGGACAGACGCCTCGGAGGCTACACCTTC.

CDR3 protein: CASSINTGTEQFF. The CDR3 DNA sequence: TGTGCCAGTAGTATCAATACCGGGACAGAGCAGTTCTTC. The chain joins TRBV19 to TRBJ2-1; D is perhaps TRBD1 (6 bases). The CDR3 is made up of 13 amino acids. Germline CDR1 is LNHDA and CDR2 is SQIVND (reference sequence). The ends were cut back, 3 bases at V and 10 bases at J, with 13 bases in the middle. The variable domain in full, completed from reference TRBV19 and TRBJ2-1, reads DGGITQSPKYLFRKEGQNVTLSCEQNLNHDAMYWYRQDPGQGLRLIYYSQIVNDFQKGDIAEGYSVSREKKESFPLTVTSAQKNPTAFYLCASSINTGTEQFFGPGTRLTVL.